This T cell receptor (beta chain) was recorded in a study of patients and donors after allogeneic stem cell transplantation. This CDR3 has 15 amino acids. V was pared by 1 base and J by 2 bases, with 3 bases of the junction left unmatched. From germline, CDR1 is SGDLS and CDR2 YYNGEE. This clonotype was seen many times. From the RT-PCR reads, TCRdb called clonotypes with MiXCR, one entry per CDR3 protein. Among approximately 150,000 distinct CDR3 sequences listed, roughly 35% were seen once. Sample: blood, either unsorted or a sorted T cell fraction (not recorded which). The TCR was taken from a human donor who was either an allogeneic HSCT recipient or a stem cell or donor lymphocyte infusion donor (not recorded which). It is not recorded whose cells these are; they may come from a transplant donor. This rearrangement joins TRBV9 to TRBJ1-5, with TRBD1 matching over 7 bases. Written as DNA, the CDR3 is TGTGCCAGCAGCGTAACAGGACAGGGCAATCAGCCCCAGCATTTT. Protein: CASSVTGQGNQPQHF. The full variable domain, completed using reference TRBV9 and TRBJ1-5, is DSGVTQTPKHLITATGQRVTLRCSPRSGDLSVYWYQQSLDQGLQFLIQYYNGEERAKGNILERFSAQQFPDLHSELNLSSLELGDSALYFCASSVTGQGNQPQHFGDGTRLSIL.